This T cell receptor beta chain originates from a study of OX40 agonist ivuxolimab in advanced cancers. This CDR3 has 13 amino acids. Germline lookup yields CDR1 MDHEN and CDR2 SYDVKM. The V and J ends lost 5 bases and 6 bases respectively, with 12 bases between them. TCRdb keeps only in-frame clones here, not all; method: immunoSEQ multiplex PCR. The table shows roughly 70,000 clones, with more than 70% occurring only once. The chain employs TRBV28 and TRBJ2-3, with D possibly called TRBD1 or TRBD2 (5 bases each). The source material was CD4+ or CD8+ T cells sorted from blood, sampled in a trial of the OX40 agonist ivuxolimab. The origin of this receptor is an adult with an advanced solid tumor such as melanoma, head and neck, liver or kidney cancer. CDR3 loop: CASSPGPADTQYF. The CDR3 DNA is TGTGCCAGCAGTCCGGGACCCGCGGATACGCAGTATTTT. The full variable domain, completed using reference TRBV28 and TRBJ2-3, is DVKVTQSSRYLVKRTGEKVFLECVQDMDHENMFWYRQDPGLGLRLIYFSYDVKMKEKGDIPEGYSVSREKKERFSLILESASTNQTSMYLCASSPGPADTQYFGPGTRLTVL.